What follows are 16 T cell receptor beta chains derived from one specimen sequenced in a study of blood T cell repertoires in COVID-19. Assay: immunoSEQ multiplex PCR; the TCRdb copy retains only in-frame clones and omits some. The sample holds about 200,000 clones, 89% seen once. What was sequenced was PBMCs or T cells enriched from blood (not recorded which). The receptors come from a woman aged 18-29 years who had recovered from COVID-19.

V gene TRBV4-1 combines with J gene TRBJ2-1; 13 nucleotides line up with TRBD2. V trimming: 4 bases; J trimming: 0 bases; junction bases outside the gene matches: 6. CDR3 length: 18 amino acids. Germline CDR1 is MGHRA and CDR2 is YSYEKL. In DNA form, the CDR3 reads TGCGCCAGCAGCCGAACTAGCGGGGGGGGCTCCTCCTACAATGAGCAGTTCTTC. This codes for CASSRTSGGGSSYNEQFF.

The V gene is TRBV19, the J gene TRBJ1-6, with TRBD1 matching 7 bases. This CDR3 has 15 residues. Looked up from germline, CDR1 is LNHDA and CDR2 is SQIVND (reference sequence). DNA of the CDR3: TGTGCTTCCGGGACAGCAAATTCCTATAATTCACCCCTCCACTTT. Translation: CASGTANSYNSPLHF.

This rearrangement joins TRBV28 to TRBJ2-3; 7 bases agree with TRBD1. Germline CDR1 reads MDHEN; CDR2 reads SYDVKM. The junction had 2 bases not matched to a gene; V was cut back by 4 bases and J by 1 base. This CDR3 region has 14 residues. This CDR3 reads CASSSGQGTDTQYF. CDR3 in DNA: TGTGCCAGCAGTTCCGGACAGGGCACAGATACGCAGTATTTT.

CDR3: CAWSQGSNTIYF. The CDR3, as DNA: TGTGCCTGGAGCCAGGGGTCAAACACCATATATTTT. J is TRBJ1-3 and V is TRBV30; weak D call: TRBD1 (6 bases). V was trimmed by 3 bases and J by 6 bases, leaving 9 bases between them. This CDR3 is built from 12 residues. In germline, CDR1 is GTSNPN, CDR2 SVGIG (reference sequence). Full variable domain (rest looked up from reference TRBV30 and TRBJ1-3): SQTIHQWPATLVQPVGSPLSLECTVEGTSNPNLYWYRQAAGRGLQLLFYSVGIGQISSEVPQNLSASRPQDRQFILSSKKLLLSDSGFYLCAWSQGSNTIYFGEGSWLTVV.

The rearrangement uses TRBV28 and TRBJ2-4; D is unresolved. The CDR3 is made up of 14 amino acids. Germline V gives CDR1 MDHEN, CDR2 SYDVKM. The ends were cut back, 6 bases at V and 5 bases at J, with 14 bases in the middle. CDR3 protein: CASSHRSRENIQYF. CDR3 sequence (DNA): TGTGCCAGCAGCCATCGCTCCCGCGAAAACATTCAGTACTTC.

V usage is TRBV5-1 and J usage is TRBJ1-1, with a possible D match to TRBD1 (5 bases). The V gene lost 4 bases and the J gene lost 0 bases, with 10 bases spanning the gap. The CDR3 covers 14 residues. Germline lookup yields CDR1 SGHRS and CDR2 YFSETQ. As DNA, the CDR3 is TGCGCCAGCAGCGAGGACACTATGAACACTGAAGCTTTCTTT. Amino acids: CASSEDTMNTEAFF.

This clone was counted between two and nine times. The J gene is TRBJ2-7, the V gene TRBV19, with 7 bases fitting TRBD1. Germline CDR1 LNHDA, CDR2 SQIVND (reference sequence). This CDR3 has 15 residues. Trimming removed 5 bases from V and 0 bases from J; junction bases left unmatched: 7. In DNA, the CDR3 is TGTGCCAGTAGTTACTCCGGGACAGACTCCTACGAGCAGTACTTC. Its translation: CASSYSGTDSYEQYF.

This chain connects TRBV24-1 to TRBJ2-3; 7 nucleotides agree with TRBD2. This CDR3 contains 15 residues. J gave up 1 base and V 4 bases, and 4 bases lay outside the gene matches. CDR1 and CDR2 from the germline V gene are KGHDR and SFDVKD. The CDR3 bases are TGTGCCACCAGTGACAGCGGGGTCGGCACAGATACGCAGTATTTT. Its translation: CATSDSGVGTDTQYF.

V is TRBV6-5 and J is TRBJ1-2; D remains unclear. The germline V gene has CDR1 MNHEY and CDR2 SVGAGI. V dropped 5 bases and J dropped 5 bases, with 15 bases sitting between them. This CDR3 is built from 14 residues. CDR3 in amino acids: CASSPEVGGYGYTF. CDR3 bases: TGTGCCAGCAGTCCTGAGGTTGGTGGATATGGCTACACCTTC.

The chain uses TRBV25-1 and TRBJ2-5; D is possibly TRBD1 (6 bases). The V end lost 3 bases, the J end lost 4 bases, and 12 bases lay between the germline ends. The germline V gene has CDR1 MGHDK and CDR2 SYGVNS. The CDR3 runs to 14 residues. This chain's CDR3 is CASSEPGTIETQYF. CDR3 DNA: TGTGCCAGCAGTGAGCCCGGGACAATAGAGACCCAGTACTTC.

The genes are TRBV27 and TRBJ2-6, with 9 bases identical to TRBD1. The CDR3 is made up of 18 amino acids. The germline V gene encodes CDR1 MNHEY and CDR2 SMNVEV (reference sequence). J lost 1 base, V lost 3 bases, and 7 bases had no gene match. The CDR3 DNA reads as TGTGCCAGCAGTTTTCAGGGACAGGGAGTATCTGGGGCCAACGTCCTGACTTTC. It encodes CASSFQGQGVSGANVLTF.

The V call is TRBV6-5, the J call TRBJ1-2, with a weak D call TRBD1 (5 bases). Between the trimmed V and J ends, which lost 4 bases and 3 bases, there was a span of 12 bases. Germline loops: CDR1 MNHEY, CDR2 SVGAGI. The CDR3 has 14 amino acids. CDR3 region: CASSSPGTYYGYTF. The CDR3 region has the DNA TGTGCCAGCAGTTCCCCAGGGACTTACTATGGCTACACCTTC.

CDR3 DNA: TGTGCCAGCTCACCATGGGGGGGCGATCAGCCCCAGCATTTT. Translated: CASSPWGGDQPQHF. The genes are TRBV18 and TRBJ1-5; D is possibly TRBD1 (6 bases). The length of the CDR3 is 14 residues. V shed 2 bases and J shed 5 bases, with 10 bases lying between them. Germline V gene data show CDR1 as KGHSH and CDR2 as LQKENI. Full variable domain (outside the CDR3, taken from reference TRBV18 and TRBJ1-5): NAGVMQNPRHLVRRRGQEARLRCSPMKGHSHVYWYRQLPEEGLKFMVYLQKENIIDESGMPKERFSAEFPKEGPSILRIQQVVRGDSAAYFCASSPWGGDQPQHFGDGTRLSIL.

The chain uses TRBV7-8 and TRBJ1-2, with TRBD1 identical over 12 bases. This CDR3 spans 15 amino acids. The J segment lost 7 bases and the V segment lost 0 bases, leaving 3 bases of the junction unmatched. The germline V gene has CDR1 SGHVS and CDR2 FQNEAQ. Here the CDR3 DNA reads TGTGCCAGCAGCTTAGCGGGACAGGGGGCTAGTGGCTACACCTTC. Residues: CASSLAGQGASGYTF. The entire variable domain, with the rest obtained from reference TRBV7-8 and TRBJ1-2, is as follows: GAGVSQSPRYKVAKRGQDVALRCDPISGHVSLFWYQQALGQGPEFLTYFQNEAQLDKSGLPSDRFFAERPEGSVSTLKIQRTQQEDSAVYLCASSLAGQGASGYTFGSGTRLTVV.

The CDR3 DNA is TGTGCCAGCAGCTTAGCGCTCGAGGCGCTTAACACCGGGGAGCTGTTTTTT. This gives the protein CASSLALEALNTGELFF. The chain couples TRBV7-8 to TRBJ2-2; D unresolved. The CDR3 consists of 17 residues. Trimming took 0 bases from V and 2 from J, leaving 13 bases between them. Germline V gives CDR1 SGHVS, CDR2 FQNEAQ.

The chain couples TRBV30 to TRBJ2-1; TRBD2 matches at 9 bases. The CDR3 has 16 residues. The germline V gene has CDR1 GTSNPN and CDR2 SVGIG (reference sequence). After removal of 7 bases from V and 6 bases from J, the junction contained 16 bases not matched to a gene. The DNA for the CDR3 is TGTGCCTCCCACCCCAAAGCGGGGGGCCACATCAATGAGCAGTTCTTC. Translating gives CASHPKAGGHINEQFF.